The rows below give T cell receptor beta chains drawn from one sample of a study of blood T cell repertoires in COVID-19. Repertoires were generated with immunoSEQ multiplex PCR, while TCRdb's copy carries only in-frame clones and drops some. The sample holds about 220,000 clones, about four fifths seen once. The sequenced sample consisted of peripheral blood. The receptor source for this set is a woman older than 75 with acute or convalescent COVID-19. Each CDR3 is given with its conserved first and last residue. The D gene is left open where the match is weak. Where a row states a size, it is once, few, many or the class of an expanded clone; other rows omit it.

v_call	clone_size	j_call	d_call	cdr3_nt	cdr3_aa
TRBV5-5	NA	TRBJ2-7	TRBD1	TGTGCCAGCAGCTTCCGACAGGGCCCCTACGAGCAGTACTTC	CASSFRQGPYEQYF
TRBV10-2	NA	TRBJ2-7	TRBD2	TGCGCCAGCAGTCCGGGGGGGAGGTACGAGCAGTACTTC	CASSPGGRYEQYF
TRBV5-1	NA	TRBJ2-5	TRBD1	TGCGCCAGCAGCGCCGGGACAGGACGAGAGACCCAGTACTTC	CASSAGTGRETQYF
TRBV6-2/TRBV6-3	NA	TRBJ1-1	TRBD1	TGTGCCAGCAGTTTCAGGACAGGCATTGCCCAAACTGAAGCTTTCTTT	CASSFRTGIAQTEAFF
TRBV28	NA	TRBJ1-5	NA	TGTGCCAGCAGTCCTCAGGGAGGGCATAGCAATCAGCCCCAGCATTTT	CASSPQGGHSNQPQHF
TRBV28	NA	TRBJ2-1	TRBD1	TGTGCCAGCAGTGACCCGGGACAGGGGGTCTCCTACAATGAGCAGTTCTTC	CASSDPGQGVSYNEQFF
TRBV6-1	once	TRBJ2-2	NA	TGTGCCAGCAGTGAAGCTAGAGGGATCACCGGGGAGCTGTTTTTT	CASSEARGITGELFF
TRBV20-1	NA	TRBJ1-6	TRBD1	TGCAGTGCTAGTGCCGGGACAGCAAATTCACCCCTCCACTTT	CSASAGTANSPLHF
TRBV9	NA	TRBJ2-1	NA	TGTGCCAGCAGCGTAGGCGGGTCCAGCTCCTACAATGAGCAGTTCTTC	CASSVGGSSSYNEQFF
TRBV6-2/TRBV6-3	NA	TRBJ2-3	NA	TGTGCCAGCAGTGCCTCTAGGATTAGCACAGATACGCAGTATTTT	CASSASRISTDTQYF
TRBV11-1	few	TRBJ2-7	NA	TGTGCCAGCAGCTTGGACCAGGGCTCCTACGAGCAGTACTTC	CASSLDQGSYEQYF
TRBV3-1/TRBV3-2	NA	TRBJ1-5	NA	TGTGCCAGCAGCTTCCGACAGGACAATCAGCCCCAGCATTTT	CASSFRQDNQPQHF
TRBV5-1	few	TRBJ2-7	NA	TGCGCCAGCAGCACCGGGAGACAGGGTTCCTACGAGCAGTACTTC	CASSTGRQGSYEQYF
TRBV18	NA	TRBJ1-2	NA	TGTGCCAGCTCACCAAGCACAGCTTATAACTATGGCTACACCTTC	CASSPSTAYNYGYTF
TRBV2	few	TRBJ2-7	TRBD2	TGTGCCAGCAGTATACTTTTACCGGGACTAGCAGTCGAGCAGTACTTC	CASSILLPGLAVEQYF
TRBV3-1/TRBV3-2	NA	TRBJ2-1	TRBD1	TGTGCCAGCAGCCAATCAGGGGGCCCCTACAATGAGCAGTTCTTC	CASSQSGGPYNEQFF
TRBV19	NA	TRBJ2-7	NA	TGTGCCAGTAGTAGTTCAGCGGGACAGGTCTCCTACGAGCAGTACTTC	CASSSSAGQVSYEQYF
TRBV28	NA	TRBJ1-2	NA	TGTGCCAGCAGTATAAACTATGGCTACACCTTC	CASSINYGYTF
TRBV25-1	NA	TRBJ1-6	TRBD1	TGTGCCAGCAGAGGGGACAGGGGATACTCACCCCTCCACTTT	CASRGDRGYSPLHF
TRBV7-9	many	TRBJ1-1	TRBD1	TGTGCCAGCAGCAGGCAGGGGGCGAAAGCTTTCTTT	CASSRQGAKAFF
TRBV15	NA	TRBJ1-5	NA	TGTGCCACCAGCAGCCGGGACACCAGCAATCAGCCCCAGCATTTT	CATSSRDTSNQPQHF